This is a list of T cell receptor beta chains from one sample in a study of T cells in Graves' hyperthyroidism and ophthalmopathy. TCRdb redid the calling of the multiplex PCR reads with MiXCR, one entry per CDR3 protein. This table has a few hundred thousand distinct CDR3 sequences, 20% to 25% appearing once. Sequences were obtained from blood. All receptors derive from a man aged 18 to 35 with Graves' hyperthyroidism. CDR3s include the opening cysteine and the closing phenylalanine or tryptophan. The D gene is left open where the match is weak. Clone size is not always given. Where it is, it says once, few, many or a class for expanded clones.

TRBV12-3/TRBV12-4,TRBJ1-2,NA,13,NA,TGTGCCAGCAGTTTCGGACCTCTCGAAGGCTACACCTTC,CASSFGPLEGYTF
TRBV6-1,TRBJ1-5,many,15,TRBD1,TGTGCCAGCAGGGCCCGGGACAGGGGCAATCAGCCCCAGCATTTT,CASRARDRGNQPQHF
TRBV12-3/TRBV12-4,TRBJ1-1,few,16,NA,TGTGCCAGCAGTTTAACCAGGGTTCTCAAACACAGTGAAGCTTTCTTT,CASSLTRVLKHSEAFF
TRBV19,TRBJ1-5,few,15,TRBD1,TGTGCCAGTACCCTTACAGGGGGCGCAAGGCAGCCCCAGCATTTT,CASTLTGGARQPQHF
TRBV28,TRBJ2-6,many,15,NA,TGTGCCAGCAGTTCCGGGGGTTCTGGGGCCAACGTCCTGACTTTC,CASSSGGSGANVLTF
TRBV7-9,TRBJ1-2,few,15,TRBD1,TGTGCCAGCAGCTCGGGGACAGGGCCCCTCCTAGGCTACACCTTC,CASSSGTGPLLGYTF
TRBV6-5,TRBJ2-7,few,13,NA,TGTGCCAGCAGTTACTCTCATGGGTACGAGCAGTACTTC,CASSYSHGYEQYF
TRBV6-2/TRBV6-3,TRBJ1-5,NA,18,NA,TGTGCCAGCAGTTCCTTGCCGACAGGCGCCATTAGCAATCAGCCCCAGCATTTT,CASSSLPTGAISNQPQHF
TRBV29-1,TRBJ2-7,NA,13,TRBD1,TGCAGCGTTTCGGACAGGAGCTCCTACGAGCAGTACTTC,CSVSDRSSYEQYF
TRBV28,TRBJ1-5,NA,13,NA,TGTGCCACCATACTGGGGGGCAATCAGCCCCAGCATTTT,CATILGGNQPQHF
TRBV5-1,TRBJ2-5,few,14,NA,TGCGCCAGCACCTGGCGAAGCCTCCAAGAGACCCAGTACTTC,CASTWRSLQETQYF
TRBV24-1,TRBJ2-5,many,17,TRBD1,TGTGCCACCAGTGACCCGGACAGGGAAACCTACCAAGAGACCCAGTACTTC,CATSDPDRETYQETQYF
TRBV5-1,TRBJ2-5,few,15,NA,TGCGCCAGCAGGAGGGGCGGTGCAGGGAGAGAGACCCAGTACTTC,CASRRGGAGRETQYF
TRBV6-1,TRBJ2-2,many,14,NA,TGTGCCAGCAGTGGGCAGGGCGGGACCGGGGAGCTGTTTTTT,CASSGQGGTGELFF
TRBV29-1,TRBJ1-1,NA,13,NA,TGCAGCGTTGAATCCCGGGCTCTCACTGAAGCTTTCTTT,CSVESRALTEAFF
TRBV12-3/TRBV12-4,TRBJ1-2,many,14,NA,TGTGCCAGCAGCAGACAGGCTACTAACTATGGCTACACCTTC,CASSRQATNYGYTF
TRBV4-1,TRBJ2-7,many,14,NA,TGCGCCAGCAGCCAAACGGAAGTAACCTACGAGCAGTACTTC,CASSQTEVTYEQYF
TRBV12-3/TRBV12-4,TRBJ2-7,many,13,NA,TGTGCCAGCAGTTTAGGCGGGTCGGCCGAGCAGTACTTC,CASSLGGSAEQYF
TRBV11-1,TRBJ1-1,many,15,TRBD1,TGTGCCAGCAGCACCCGGGACAGAGTGAACACTGAAGCTTTCTTT,CASSTRDRVNTEAFF
TRBV28,TRBJ1-5,many,15,TRBD1,TGTGCCAGCAGTTCCGGACAGGATGGCAATCAGCCCCAGCATTTT,CASSSGQDGNQPQHF
TRBV27,TRBJ1-2,many,13,NA,TGTGCCAGCAGTTTCAATTCTAACTATGGCTACACCTTC,CASSFNSNYGYTF
TRBV6-1,TRBJ1-2,many,14,NA,TGTGCCAGCAGTGCGGAGCACGCTAACTATGGCTACACCTTC,CASSAEHANYGYTF
TRBV20-1,TRBJ1-5,many,12,NA,TGCAGTGCTCGTGATCCTTCCCAGCCCCAGCATTTT,CSARDPSQPQHF
TRBV15,TRBJ2-6,NA,17,NA,TGTGCCACCAGCAGGAGCCGCGAGGGGTCTGGGGCCAACGTCCTGACTTTC,CATSRSREGSGANVLTF
TRBV11-2,TRBJ2-2,few,18,NA,TGTGCCAGCAGCTTTAAACAGGGGCAAGCGGGACCGGCCGGGGAGCTGTTTTTT,CASSFKQGQAGPAGELFF